These 8 T cell receptor beta chains came from one sample sequenced in a study of control samples from healthy donors and cancer patients (dated by TCRdb to 2019 to 2021). The library was generated by the immunoSEQ multiplex PCR assay. Sourced from immuneACCESS, this table was stored by TCRdb with only in-frame sequences that have V and J called. A share of the clones is absent; for the studies checked, an unresolved V gene accounts for under half, and the remainder has no known explanation. This sample is represented by about 150,000 clones; about 86% of them were singletons. The ten largest make up over 1.5% of the sample. Material for sequencing was blood. These receptors were obtained from a man aged 18-30 years in good health.

This chain connects TRBV18 to TRBJ2-2, with TRBD2 matching 11 bases. This CDR3 spans 17 amino acids. Germline CDR1 reads KGHSH; CDR2 reads LQKENI. V dropped 0 bases and J dropped 5; count of bases not matched to a gene: 5. CDR3 DNA: TGTGCCAGCTCACCACCGAGGACTAGCGGGCCTACCGGGGAGCTGTTTTTT. Residues: CASSPPRTSGPTGELFF.

V and J are TRBV18 and TRBJ2-7; the match to TRBD1 covers 9 bases. There are 14 residues in the CDR3. Trimming cost V 4 bases and J 0 bases; bases outside gene matches: 1. In germline, CDR1 is KGHSH, CDR2 LQKENI. The CDR3 DNA reads TGTGCCAGCTCACAACAGGGGGCCTCCTACGAGCAGTACTTC. Amino acids: CASSQQGASYEQYF.

The chain links TRBV27 to TRBJ2-3; D unclear. Germline V lookup: CDR1 MNHEY, CDR2 SMNVEV (reference sequence). The CDR3 sequence is 17 residues long. The V end lost 4 bases, the J end lost 2 bases, and 19 bases lay between the germline ends. The CDR3 loop is CASSSRPGREDTDTQYF. The CDR3 coding sequence is TGTGCCAGCAGTTCCCGCCCTGGTAGGGAAGACACAGATACGCAGTATTTT.

This clone was detected only a few times. The chain recombines TRBV6-1 with TRBJ1-1, with 8 bases matching TRBD1. Germline values: CDR1 MNHNS, CDR2 SASEGT. J lost 1 base, V lost 3 bases, and 7 bases had no gene match. The CDR3 loop spans 16 amino acids. CDR3 DNA sequence: TGTGCCAGCAGTGAGAGGGACAGGAGAGAGAACACTGAAGCTTTCTTT. It encodes CASSERDRRENTEAFF.

This clone was seen a single time. The J gene is TRBJ2-1, the V gene TRBV9; D is undetermined. Germline CDR1 and CDR2: SGDLS and YYNGEE. This CDR3 spans 16 amino acids. V was pared by 0 bases and J by 2 bases, with 12 bases between. The CDR3 region is CASSVVSDGTYNEQFF. The DNA for the CDR3 is TGTGCCAGCAGCGTAGTCAGCGATGGGACCTACAATGAGCAGTTCTTC.

The CDR3 protein is CASSPGQLYEKLFF. In nucleotides, the CDR3 is TGCGCCAGCAGCCCGGGACAGCTATATGAAAAACTGTTTTTT. The chain recombines TRBV5-1 with TRBJ1-4; 7 bases match TRBD1. This CDR3 has 14 amino acids. Trimming cost V 4 bases and J 6 bases; bases outside gene matches: 6. The germline V gene has CDR1 SGHRS and CDR2 YFSETQ.

Concerning this clone itself: One end of the junction fails to match germline, which may point to a read error. The CDR3 protein is CGSSLFGSRSSTDTQYF. Here the CDR3 DNA reads TGTGGCAGCAGTTTATTCGGCAGTCGATCTAGCACAGATACGCAGTATTTT. The J gene is TRBJ2-3, the V gene TRBV28; D unclear. CDR3 size: 17 residues. Germline assignment: CDR1 MDHEN and CDR2 SYDVKM.

The CDR3 protein is CASSQDRAGGPLGEQYF. The CDR3 coding sequence is TGTGCCAGCAGCCAAGATAGAGCGGGGGGTCCCCTCGGCGAGCAGTACTTC. V is TRBV4-2 and J is TRBJ2-7, with 9 positions matching TRBD2. J gave up 6 bases and V 0 bases, and 12 bases lay outside the gene matches. The CDR3 has 17 amino acids. The germline CDR1 and CDR2 sequences are LGHNA and YNFKEQ.